This TCR beta chain was recovered during a study of response to subunit inactivated influenza vaccine. V trimming: 0 bases; J trimming: 1 base; junction bases outside the gene matches: 10. The CDR3 is made up of 20 amino acids. CDR1 and CDR2 from the germline V gene are SGHRS and YFSETQ. TCRdb itself ran the RT-PCR reads through MiXCR, one entry per CDR3 protein. The sample has 450,000 to 600,000 distinct CDR3 sequences; roughly 8.2% are singletons. The receptor's source is a man between 50 and 69 years old who received an inactivated influenza vaccine. Sequences were derived from PBMCs from blood, sampled roughly 24 months after vaccination. This sequence joins TRBV5-1 and TRBJ2-3; 14 bases are a match to TRBD2. As DNA, the CDR3 is TGCGCCAGCAGCTTGGATGGGACTAGCGGGAGAGGGACTCGCACAGATACGCAGTATTTT. Encoded protein: CASSLDGTSGRGTRTDTQYF. Supplemented by reference TRBV5-1 and TRBJ2-3, the full variable domain reads KAGVTQTPRYLIKTRGQQVTLSCSPISGHRSVSWYQQTPGQGLQFLFEYFSETQRNKGNFPGRFSGRQFSNSRSEMNVSTLELGDSALYLCASSLDGTSGRGTRTDTQYFGPGTRLTVL.